A selection of T cell receptor beta chains follows, all from one sample in a study of technical replicates of blood from a handful of donors. Assay used: immunoSEQ multiplex PCR; TCRdb lists only in-frame clones, some missing. The top ten clones hold 3.5% to 5% of a sample with tens of thousands of clones, 91% of them seen once. The source material was PBMCs. These receptor sequences come from a human donor in good health. Some clones in this sample may be carry-over from other donors' samples. Both conserved end residues are part of each CDR3. Fields, in order: J gene, V gene, D gene, clone size, CDR3 DNA, CDR3 protein. The D gene is left open where the match is weak. Rows may omit the clone size; those that give it use once, few, many or a size class.

TRBJ1-3,TRBV7-2,-,-,TGTGCCAGCAGCCCTATCGCTGGAAACACCATATATTTT,CASSPIAGNTIYF
TRBJ2-6,TRBV5-5,-,-,TGTGCCAGCAGCTTGGGACCGGAGGGTGGGGCCAACGTCCTGACTTTC,CASSLGPEGGANVLTF
TRBJ1-6,TRBV6-5,TRBD1,-,TGTGCCAGCAGTTACGGGACAGGGGGAAATTCACCCCTCCACTTT,CASSYGTGGNSPLHF
TRBJ2-7,TRBV10-3,TRBD1,-,TGTGCCATCAGAGACAGGGGTCTAAGCTCCTACGAGCAGTACTTC,CAIRDRGLSSYEQYF
TRBJ2-7,TRBV14,TRBD2,-,TGTGCCAGCAGCCAAGCCTGGGGGGGTAGCGGGAGGCTCGAGCAGTACTTC,CASSQAWGGSGRLEQYF
TRBJ1-2,TRBV6-5,-,-,TGTGCCAGCAGTTATTCCATGGGGGGAGATGGCTACACCTTC,CASSYSMGGDGYTF
TRBJ2-1,TRBV9,-,-,TGTGCCAGCAGCGCACAGACAGGACAGTTGAATGAGCAGTTCTTC,CASSAQTGQLNEQFF
TRBJ1-1,TRBV5-6,-,-,TGTGCCAGCAGCTTGGACCCATTGTCGGGGAACACTGAAGCTTTCTTT,CASSLDPLSGNTEAFF
TRBJ1-2,TRBV9,TRBD1,-,TGTGCCAGCAGCGCCGAACGACTACAGGGGCGGAGTGGCTACACCTTC,CASSAERLQGRSGYTF
TRBJ2-1,TRBV5-1,TRBD2,-,TGCGCCAGCAGCTCCGGACTAGCGAACAATGAGCAGTTCTTC,CASSSGLANNEQFF
TRBJ1-1,TRBV5-6,TRBD1,-,TGTGCCAGCAGCTTGGCCAGGGGGCAGAACTGGGCTGAAGCTTTCTTT,CASSLARGQNWAEAFF
TRBJ1-1,TRBV6-4,-,-,TGTGCCAGCAGCTCTAAGGGAGACACTGAAGCTTTCTTT,CASSSKGDTEAFF
TRBJ1-2,TRBV7-2,-,-,TGTGCCAGCAGCCCGAGGTTAGGGGTCTACACCTTC,CASSPRLGVYTF
TRBJ2-7,TRBV29-1,TRBD1,-,TGCAGCGTTGGGCCTGACAGGGTCGACGAGCAGTACTTC,CSVGPDRVDEQYF
TRBJ1-2,TRBV19,-,-,TGTGCCAGTATACCCGACGGAGCACTGGACTATGGCTACACCTTC,CASIPDGALDYGYTF
TRBJ1-6,TRBV5-1,TRBD1,once,TGCGCCAGCAGCTTCGACAGGGGAGATCGCTCACCCCTCCACTTT,CASSFDRGDRSPLHF
TRBJ1-3,TRBV4-1,-,-,TGCGCCAGCAGCCAGGCGAATCAGGGATCTGGAAACACCATATATTTT,CASSQANQGSGNTIYF
TRBJ2-5,TRBV7-9,TRBD2,-,TGTGCCAGCACCCGGACTAGCGGGAGCCAAGAGACCCAGTACTTC,CASTRTSGSQETQYF
TRBJ1-1,TRBV20-1,-,-,TGCAGTGCTAGAGGCGACAGAGAAGCTTTCTTT,CSARGDREAFF
TRBJ2-7,TRBV7-2,TRBD1,-,TGTGCCAGCAGCTTAGTTTGGGGACAGGGATTCTACGAGCAGTACTTC,CASSLVWGQGFYEQYF
TRBJ2-1,TRBV5-6,TRBD2,-,TGTGCCAGCAGCTTTATGCTAGCGGGAGGCTTGGGGAATGAGCAGTTCTTC,CASSFMLAGGLGNEQFF
TRBJ1-4,TRBV7-2,-,-,TGTGCCAGCAGCTTAGGTGGGGCAGGGATAAATGAAAAACTGTTTTTT,CASSLGGAGINEKLFF
TRBJ2-7,TRBV6-1,TRBD1,-,TGTGCCAGCAGTGAAACCGGGACAGACATCCCATTAACTTCCTACGAGCAGTACTTC,CASSETGTDIPLTSYEQYF
TRBJ1-1,TRBV5-1,-,-,TGCGCCAGCAGCTTCTCGAACACTGAAGCTTTCTTT,CASSFSNTEAFF
TRBJ1-5,TRBV6-6,-,few,TGTGCCAGCAGTTATGGGGCCAGAGCCCGCAATCAGCCCCAGCATTTT,CASSYGARARNQPQHF
TRBJ2-1,TRBV11-3,TRBD2,-,TGTGCCAGCAGCGAGACTAGCGGGACCTGGCAGTTCTTC,CASSETSGTWQFF
TRBJ2-2,TRBV7-2,-,once,TGTGCCAGCAGCCTCCGAAGGACTACCGGGGAGCTGTTTTTT,CASSLRRTTGELFF
TRBJ2-2,TRBV7-8,TRBD1,-,TGTGCCAGCAGAGACAGGGGAGTGTACGGGGAGCTGTTTTTT,CASRDRGVYGELFF
TRBJ2-6,TRBV6-5,-,few,TGTGCCAGCAGTTACTCTAGTTTGACTGGGGCCAACGTCCTGACTTTC,CASSYSSLTGANVLTF
TRBJ1-2,TRBV5-5,-,-,TGTGCCAGCAGCTTACTCGGCGACAGCCTCTATGGCTACACCTTC,CASSLLGDSLYGYTF
TRBJ2-5,TRBV4-3,-,-,TGCGCCAGCAGCCAAGGGGCATTTAAGGGGGAGACCCAGTACTTC,CASSQGAFKGETQYF
TRBJ2-7,TRBV4-3,TRBD2,-,TGCGCCAGCAGCCAAGAGTTACTAGCGGCATCGGGAGAGCAGTACTTC,CASSQELLAASGEQYF
TRBJ1-2,TRBV18,-,medium-sized,TGTGCCAGCTCACCACCCGGGGTGAGTGGCTACACCTTC,CASSPPGVSGYTF
TRBJ2-7,TRBV10-3,-,-,TGTGCCATCAGTGAGCACGGGAGCTACGAGCAGTACTTC,CAISEHGSYEQYF
TRBJ1-2,TRBV6-1,TRBD1,-,TGTGCCAGCAGAAGGACAGGGCCTGGCTACACCTTC,CASRRTGPGYTF
TRBJ1-1,TRBV7-6,TRBD1,-,TGTGCCAGCAGCAGGACGACAGGGGCGGGGAACACTGAAGCTTTCTTT,CASSRTTGAGNTEAFF
TRBJ2-7,TRBV27,TRBD1,-,TGTGCCAGCAGTACCCCATCCGGGACAGGGGCCTACGAGCAGTACTTC,CASSTPSGTGAYEQYF
TRBJ2-7,TRBV11-2,-,-,TGTGCCAGCAAAAAGAACCCGGGGGAACATTCCTACGAGCAGTACTTC,CASKKNPGEHSYEQYF
TRBJ2-2,TRBV7-2,-,once,TGTGCCAGCTCGGTAGAATTCGCGAACACCGGGGAGCTGTTTTTT,CASSVEFANTGELFF
TRBJ1-1,TRBV10-3,-,-,TGTGCCATCAGTGGAGGCACTGAAGCTTTCTTT,CAISGGTEAFF
TRBJ1-6,TRBV6-5,-,-,TGTGCCAGCAGTTACTCAGGAGGGCAAGGTTCACCCCTCCACTTT,CASSYSGGQGSPLHF
TRBJ1-6,TRBV5-5,TRBD1,-,TGTGCCAGCAGCCGAGGGGCCTTAGGGGGCAGTAATTCACCCCTCCACTTT,CASSRGALGGSNSPLHF
TRBJ1-2,TRBV30,-,-,TGTGCCTGGAGGTTAAGAAGACAAGGGGCCAATGGCTACACCTTC,CAWRLRRQGANGYTF
TRBJ2-7,TRBV5-1,TRBD2,-,TGCGCCAGCAGCCGGGGGGAGGGACTAGCGCGCGAGCAGTACTTC,CASSRGEGLAREQYF
TRBJ2-7,TRBV6-5,-,-,TGTGCCAGCAGACACAACGAAGGGGCCTACGAGCAGTACTTC,CASRHNEGAYEQYF
TRBJ1-4,TRBV7-2,TRBD1,once,TGTGCCAGCAGCCCCTCGCCAGGTCGGACAGGGAATGAAAAACTGTTTTTT,CASSPSPGRTGNEKLFF
TRBJ1-4,TRBV4-2,TRBD1,-,TGTGCCAGCAGCCAGACCCAGGGACAGGGGGATGAAAAACTGTTTTTT,CASSQTQGQGDEKLFF
TRBJ2-4,TRBV7-5,-,-,TGTGTCAGAAGCTTAGCGGATAGGGGGCCATCAGCCAAAAACATTCAGTACTTC,CVRSLADRGPSAKNIQYF
TRBJ2-1,TRBV7-9,-,-,TGTGCCAGCAGCTTAGTCCCAGGGAATGAGCAGTTCTTC,CASSLVPGNEQFF
TRBJ1-2,TRBV2,-,-,TGTGCCAGCAGTCCCTATTCGGGGTGGGGCTATGGCTACACCTTC,CASSPYSGWGYGYTF
TRBJ2-1,TRBV2,TRBD2,-,TGTGCCAGCAGTGTAAATTCCGGGACTAGCGGCAACAATGAGCAGTTCTTC,CASSVNSGTSGNNEQFF
TRBJ2-1,TRBV13,-,-,TGTGCCAGCAGCTTAGTATCCGGGTTCAATGAGCAGTTCTTC,CASSLVSGFNEQFF
TRBJ2-2,TRBV30,TRBD2,-,TGTGCCTTTGAGCGGGAGTACACCGGGGAGCTGTTTTTT,CAFEREYTGELFF
TRBJ1-1,TRBV7-2,-,-,TGTGCCAGCAGCAAGGACAGGAACACTGAAGCTTTCTTT,CASSKDRNTEAFF
TRBJ2-7,TRBV15,-,-,TGTGCCACCAGCAGAGAAGGAAGGGGCAGCTCCTACGAGCAGTACTTC,CATSREGRGSSYEQYF
TRBJ1-3,TRBV5-6,-,-,TGTGCCAGCAGCGCTCGGACAAGAACCCGCTCTGGAAACACCATATATTTT,CASSARTRTRSGNTIYF